This paragraph reports one T cell receptor (beta chain). Its target is unknown. The data are from a study of blood T cells in healthy people across ages. The authors ran a second PCR of 7 to 11 cycles using a sample-barcoded 5' primer and a J-beta primer mix. Every cDNA molecule carried a tag from a template-switch adaptor bearing 12 random nucleotides. TCRdb processed the 5' RACE reads anew with MiXCR; each CDR3 protein has one entry. The sample records over a million distinct CDR3 sequences, approximately 60% being singletons. Germline V lookup: CDR1 MNHEY, CDR2 SVGEGT. V dropped 2 bases and J dropped 0 bases, with 16 bases sitting between them. The CDR3 sequence is 17 residues long. Findings and caveats of the study: More naive CD4+ cells and higher diversity marked long-lived donors relative to aged donors. When one million T cells were used, diversity estimates were thought to be underestimates.

The V and J genes are TRBV6-2 or TRBV6-3 and TRBJ1-1; TRBD1 might be the D (6 bases). Sequencing used blood. This clonotype was obtained from a man younger than 30 in good health. DNA for the CDR3: TGTGCCAGCAGTTACGCGGTAATGACAGGCGTGAACACTGAAGCTTTCTTT. Residues: CASSYAVMTGVNTEAFF.